These 30 T cell receptor beta chains came from one sample sequenced in a study of Ad26.COV2.S vaccination and SARS-CoV-2 variants (dated by TCRdb to the early 2020s). Library generation was performed with the immunoSEQ multiplex PCR assay. Sourced from immuneACCESS, this table was stored by TCRdb with only in-frame sequences that have V and J called. A share of the clones is absent; for the studies checked, an unresolved V gene accounts for under half, and the remainder has no known explanation. Recorded for this sample are fewer than 800,000 clones; around 92% of them occurred a single time. The ten biggest clones cover approximately 1.5% of the sample. The treatment or condition label corresponds to: about 20 received Ad26.COV2.S at low or high dose, single or two shots; about five received placebo; per-sample allocation not given. Repertoires of vaccine and placebo recipients were sequenced from samples collected on day 63 after the first injection.

The sample consisted of peripheral blood, taken in a trial of Ad26.COV2.S vaccine versus placebo. The receptors here all came from a person between 18 and 59 years old who received the Ad26.COV2.S COVID-19 vaccine or a placebo.

This clone was detected once. The genes are TRBV27 and TRBJ2-2, with 11 bases fitting TRBD1. Germline values: CDR1 MNHEY, CDR2 SMNVEV (reference sequence). The CDR3 totals 15 residues. V lost 6 bases to trimming and J lost 3 bases; unmatched junction nucleotides: 3. CDR3 protein: CASSGQGAYTGELFF. CDR3 nucleotides: TGTGCCAGCAGCGGACAGGGGGCGTACACCGGGGAGCTGTTTTTT.

This chain connects TRBV11-3 to TRBJ2-1, with D uncertain. Germline V gene sequence: CDR1 SGHNT, CDR2 YENEEA. The CDR3 has 12 residues. V shed 0 bases and J shed 9 bases, with 6 bases lying between them. CDR3 sequence: CASSLDRSEQFF. The CDR3, as DNA: TGTGCCAGCAGCTTAGATCGGAGTGAGCAGTTCTTC.

The chain employs TRBV4-2 and TRBJ2-2; 7 bases align to TRBD1. Germline-derived CDR1 and CDR2 are LGHNA and YNFKEQ. This CDR3 is built from 15 residues. After removal of 5 bases from V and 6 bases from J, the junction contained 9 bases not matched to a gene. The CDR3 DNA follows: TGTGCCAGCAGCTTACTCGGACAGGCTCCCGGGGAGCTGTTTTTT. Translating gives CASSLLGQAPGELFF.

This chain uses TRBV19 with TRBJ1-1; no definite D call. V lost 8 bases and J lost 6, with 19 bases in between. The CDR3 runs to 14 residues. Germline values: CDR1 LNHDA, CDR2 SQIVND (reference sequence). CDR3 nucleotides: TGTGCCAGTTCGGGCGGTGATCGTCGGGCTGAAGCTTTCTTT. This sequence encodes CASSGGDRRAEAFF.

This chain links TRBV5-3 with TRBJ2-7; 7 nucleotides agree with TRBD1. TRBV5-3 is an ORF, and what it does is uncertain. V was clipped by 4 bases and J by 7 bases; unmatched bases: 17. The CDR3 is made up of 16 amino acids. The DNA of the CDR3 is TGTGCCAGAAGCAAAGAGGGGACAGCGACCTTCCAAGAGCAGTACTTC. Its protein product is CARSKEGTATFQEQYF.

The chain employs TRBV7-2 and TRBJ2-7, with no clear D. CDR1 and CDR2 from the germline V gene are SGHTA and FQGNSA. CDR3 length: 13 amino acids. Trimming left V 2 bases short and J 3 bases short, with 8 bases between. The CDR3 region is CASSLKSYYEQYF. The CDR3 coding sequence is TGTGCCAGCAGCTTAAAGTCCTACTACGAGCAGTACTTC.

This clone has a single count. The rearrangement links TRBV21-1 to TRBJ1-5. TRBV21-1 is a pseudogene segment. The CDR3 spans 11 residues. Here the CDR3 reads CASSTGQPQHF. The CDR3 DNA is TGTGCCAGCAGCACCGGTCAGCCCCAGCATTTT.

The chain carries TRBV5-1 and TRBJ1-2; 7 bases agree with TRBD1. Trimming took 0 bases from V and 3 from J; bases not matched to a gene: 8. This CDR3 is 16 amino acids long. Germline V CDR1 and CDR2: SGHRS, YFSETQ. The CDR3 sequence is CASSLDWAGTDYGYTF. CDR3 in DNA: TGCGCCAGCAGCTTGGATTGGGCAGGGACAGACTATGGCTACACCTTC.

The chain is built from TRBV7-8 and TRBJ1-3; 11 nucleotides agree with TRBD1. Looked up from germline, CDR1 is SGHVS and CDR2 is FQNEAQ. With V trimmed by 1 base and J by 9 bases, 2 bases remained unmatched. This CDR3 spans 14 amino acids. CDR3 region: CASSLGGTGGTIYF. In DNA form, the CDR3 reads TGTGCCAGCAGCTTAGGGGGGACAGGGGGCACCATATATTTT.

This clone was observed a single time. Other DNA sequences within the sample encode an identical CDR3. The chain employs TRBV7-3 and TRBJ2-5; D is perhaps TRBD2 (6 bases). This CDR3 is 14 amino acids long. V shed 0 bases and J shed 2 bases, with 7 bases lying between them. Germline-derived CDR1 and CDR2 are SGHTA and FQGTGA. As DNA, the CDR3 is TGTGCCAGCAGCTTAACGGGAGGACAAGAGACCCAGTACTTC. Translating gives CASSLTGGQETQYF.

This sequence joins TRBV30 and TRBJ1-1; the D is unclear. This CDR3 has 11 residues. Trimming removed 5 bases from V and 6 bases from J, with 10 bases in between. The germline V gene encodes CDR1 GTSNPN and CDR2 SVGIG (reference sequence). CDR3 sequence: CAWGSFSEAFF. DNA of the CDR3: TGTGCCTGGGGCTCTTTCTCTGAAGCTTTCTTT. The entire variable domain, with the rest obtained from reference TRBV30 and TRBJ1-1, is as follows: SQTIHQWPATLVQPVGSPLSLECTVEGTSNPNLYWYRQAAGRGLQLLFYSVGIGQISSEVPQNLSASRPQDRQFILSSKKLLLSDSGFYLCAWGSFSEAFFGQGTRLTVV.

The chain employs TRBV20-1 and TRBJ1-2; a possible D gene is TRBD1 (5 bases). Germline values: CDR1 DFQATT, CDR2 SNEGSKA (reference sequence). V lost 3 bases to trimming and J lost 1 base, with 6 bases between them. CDR3 length equals 12 residues. CDR3 DNA: TGCAGTGCTAGTCAGGGTAACTATGGCTACACCTTC. Amino acid sequence: CSASQGNYGYTF.

Note on this clone: In the same sample, other DNA sequences code for this CDR3. This rearrangement joins TRBV6-5 to TRBJ2-1; the match to TRBD1 covers 9 bases. The CDR3 covers 12 residues. The J segment lost 9 bases and the V segment lost 4 bases, leaving 1 base of the junction unmatched. The germline V gene has CDR1 MNHEY and CDR2 SVGAGI. The DNA for the CDR3 is TGTGCCAGCAGTTTGGACAGGGGTGAGCAGTTCTTC. Protein: CASSLDRGEQFF.

The V call is TRBV15, the J call TRBJ2-2; a weak D match, TRBD1 (5 bases). Looked up from germline, CDR1 is LNHNV and CDR2 is YYDKDF (reference sequence). Trimming cost V 1 base and J 1 base, with 13 bases left between them. The CDR3 is 17 residues long. The CDR3 region is CATSRAPTTVNTGELFF. CDR3 DNA sequence: TGTGCCACCAGCAGAGCCCCAACGACAGTGAACACCGGGGAGCTGTTTTTT. The variable domain in full, completed from reference TRBV15 and TRBJ2-2, reads DAMVIQNPRYQVTQFGKPVTLSCSQTLNHNVMYWYQQKSSQAPKLLFHYYDKDFNNEADTPDNFQSRRPNTSFCFLDIRSPGLGDTAMYLCATSRAPTTVNTGELFFGEGSRLTVL.

This clone was picked up a small number of times. This rearrangement joins TRBV6-2 or TRBV6-3 to TRBJ2-2, with 7 bases lining up with TRBD2. Germline lookup yields CDR1 MNHEY and CDR2 SVGEGT. After removal of 6 bases from V and 1 base from J, the junction contained 11 bases not matched to a gene. CDR3 size: 17 residues. CDR3 DNA sequence: TGTGCCAGCAGCCTCCCCGGGACTACCCTGAACACCGGGGAGCTGTTTTTT. This encodes CASSLPGTTLNTGELFF.

The CDR3 DNA is TGTGCCTGGAGAAGCACCGGGGAGCTGTTTTTT. Residues: CAWRSTGELFF. V usage is TRBV30 and J usage is TRBJ2-2; D remains ambiguous. The CDR3 consists of 11 residues. The V and J ends lost 3 bases and 4 bases respectively, with 3 bases between them. Germline V gives CDR1 GTSNPN, CDR2 SVGIG (reference sequence).

This sequence joins TRBV5-5 and TRBJ2-7; TRBD2 might be the D (6 bases). There are 15 residues in the CDR3. Germline-derived CDR1 and CDR2 are SGHKS and YYEKEE (reference sequence). The germline V and J ends were trimmed by 3 bases and 2 bases, with 15 bases remaining between them. The CDR3 reads CASSWAGTSTYEQYF. The CDR3 DNA is TGTGCCAGCAGCTGGGCCGGGACTTCTACCTACGAGCAGTACTTC.

V gene TRBV24-1 combines with J gene TRBJ2-1, with TRBD1 as a possible D gene (6 bases). Between the trimmed V and J ends, which lost 1 base and 10 bases, there was a span of 7 bases. The CDR3 sequence is 12 residues long. Germline CDR1 reads KGHDR; CDR2 reads SFDVKD. CDR3 protein: CATSDFRGEQFF. The CDR3 coding sequence is TGTGCCACCAGTGATTTTAGGGGGGAGCAGTTCTTC.

The genes are TRBV7-9 and TRBJ2-1; D not certain. The V end lost 5 bases, the J end lost 3 bases, and 5 bases lay between the germline ends. CDR3 length: 12 residues. Looked up from germline, CDR1 is SEHNR and CDR2 is FQNEAQ (reference sequence). The CDR3 DNA reads TGTGCCAGCAGCCAAGTCTACAATGAGCAGTTCTTC. Translating it yields CASSQVYNEQFF.

CDR3 sequence reads: CASSSGSSTEAFF. The CDR3 nucleotides are TGTGCCAGCAGCTCAGGGTCTTCCACTGAAGCTTTCTTT. The chain combines TRBV5-4 with TRBJ1-1, with D possibly being TRBD1 (5 bases). The germline CDR1 and CDR2 sequences are SGHNT and YYREEE (reference sequence). V dropped 3 bases and J dropped 4 bases, with 10 bases sitting between them. This CDR3 has 13 residues.

V is TRBV6-1 and J is TRBJ2-1, with D tentatively TRBD1 or TRBD2 (5 bases each). The length of the CDR3 is 11 residues. Germline V gene sequence: CDR1 MNHNS, CDR2 SASEGT. The germline V and J ends were trimmed by 3 bases and 15 bases, with 12 bases remaining between them. DNA of the CDR3: TGTGCCAGCAGTGAGCGTTGGGACCCGTTCTTC. Translated, it gives CASSERWDPFF.

This clone was picked up one time. The V call is TRBV6-6, the J call TRBJ2-7; D remains unclear. V lost 0 bases and J 3 bases, leaving 6 bases between the germline ends. This CDR3 region has 13 residues. Per germline, CDR1 MNHNY and CDR2 SVGAGI (reference sequence). CDR3 sequence reads: CASSYSRLYEQYF. For the CDR3, the DNA is TGTGCCAGCAGTTACTCGAGACTCTACGAGCAGTACTTC.

As to this clone: A read error may be the cause here, since a much bigger clone is one base away. Other nucleotide sequences from this sample produce the same CDR3. This chain connects TRBV5-6 to TRBJ2-3; D remains ambiguous. From germline, CDR1 is SGHDT and CDR2 YYEEEE. This CDR3 has 11 amino acids. The germline V and J ends were trimmed by 0 bases and 4 bases, with 0 bases remaining between them. The CDR3: CASSLADTQYF. DNA of the CDR3: TGTGCCAGCAGCTTGGCAGATACGCAGTATTTT.

The rearrangement joins TRBV10-2 to TRBJ2-3; TRBD2 might be the D (5 bases). CDR1 WSHSY and CDR2 SAAADI come from the germline V gene. The CDR3 sequence is 14 residues long. V dropped 4 bases and J dropped 8 bases, with 16 bases sitting between them. CDR3 sequence: CASSAPILGGTQYF. Written as DNA, the CDR3 is TGCGCCAGCAGTGCGCCTATACTAGGAGGTACGCAGTATTTT.

Concerning this clone: Other DNA sequences in this specimen translate into the identical CDR3. The chain carries TRBV30 and TRBJ2-7; a possible D gene is TRBD1 (5 bases). V was pared by 2 bases and J by 5 bases, with 16 bases between. The CDR3 loop spans 14 amino acids. In germline, CDR1 is GTSNPN, CDR2 SVGIG (reference sequence). The CDR3: CAWSTGRWGNEQYF. In nucleotides, the CDR3 is TGTGCCTGGAGTACAGGACGGTGGGGAAACGAGCAGTACTTC.

This clone was detected only a few times. The genes are TRBV30 and TRBJ1-6; a weak D match, TRBD1 (6 bases). The CDR3 is made up of 15 amino acids. Germline assignment: CDR1 GTSNPN and CDR2 SVGIG (reference sequence). V was pared by 2 bases and J by 1 base, with 9 bases between. CDR3 bases: TGTGCCTGGAGTCCAACAGGGTCCTATAATTCACCCCTCCACTTT. Its translation: CAWSPTGSYNSPLHF. The variable domain in full, completed from reference TRBV30 and TRBJ1-6, reads SQTIHQWPATLVQPVGSPLSLECTVEGTSNPNLYWYRQAAGRGLQLLFYSVGIGQISSEVPQNLSASRPQDRQFILSSKKLLLSDSGFYLCAWSPTGSYNSPLHFGNGTRLTVT.

This chain links TRBV18 with TRBJ1-5; D possibly corresponds to TRBD1 (6 bases). The CDR3 covers 14 residues. The germline V gene has CDR1 KGHSH and CDR2 LQKENI. The V and J ends lost 6 bases and 1 base respectively, with 10 bases between them. The CDR3 is CASSRGQSNQPQHF. The DNA of the CDR3 is TGTGCCAGCTCCCGGGGGCAAAGCAATCAGCCCCAGCATTTT.

The V call is TRBV15, the J call TRBJ1-6; D might be TRBD1 (5 bases). CDR1 and CDR2 (germline): LNHNV, YYDKDF (reference sequence). The CDR3 runs 15 residues. V was trimmed by 0 bases and J by 7 bases, leaving 10 bases between them. The chain's CDR3 is CATSRDGRENSPLHF. Written as DNA, the CDR3 is TGTGCCACCAGCAGAGATGGCAGGGAGAATTCACCCCTCCACTTT.

The chain links TRBV11-3 to TRBJ2-1; D possibly corresponds to TRBD2 (6 bases). V lost 6 bases to trimming and J lost 2 bases, with 14 bases between them. Germline V CDR1 and CDR2: SGHNT, YENEEA. This CDR3 has 15 amino acids. Written as DNA, the CDR3 is TGTGCCAGCAGTTCTAGCGCGACCACCTACAATGAGCAGTTCTTC. Its protein is CASSSSATTYNEQFF.

The chain couples TRBV6-5 to TRBJ2-2; D uncertain. Germline assignment: CDR1 MNHEY and CDR2 SVGAGI. The V and J ends lost 8 bases and 6 bases respectively, with 7 bases between them. This CDR3 comprises 11 residues. The CDR3 region is CASPGSGELFF. CDR3 DNA: TGTGCCAGCCCGGGCTCCGGGGAGCTGTTTTTT.